The 28 T cell receptor beta chains listed next were all sequenced from one sample in a study of glioma-infiltrating T cells. TCR alpha and beta CDR3 regions were amplified from RNA using iRepertoire nested multiplex PCR. TCRdb called the multiplex PCR reads again in MiXCR, with one record for every CDR3 protein. Of 3,000 to 4,000 distinct CDR3 sequences listed, approximately 83% are singletons. Material for sequencing was glioma tissue, nonneoplastic brain tissue, or PBMCs (not recorded which). These TCRs come from a human donor with low-grade glioma or glioblastoma, undergoing nonglioma brain surgery, or in good health (not recorded which).

A note on this clonotype: With the library built for alpha chains, this beta chain is off target and its frequency is not meaningful. The rearrangement joins TRBV5-4 to TRBJ1-1; D call uncertain. Trimming took 4 bases from V and 1 from J, leaving 11 bases between them. The CDR3 sequence is 14 residues long. CDR1 SGHNT and CDR2 YYREEE come from the germline V gene (reference sequence). CDR3 protein: CASSTPSQNTEAFF. CDR3 nucleotides: TGTGCCAGCAGCACACCGTCCCAGAACACTGAAGCTTTCTTT. Full variable domain (outside the CDR3, taken from reference TRBV5-4 and TRBJ1-1): ETGVTQSPTHLIKTRGQQVTLRCSSQSGHNTVSWYQQALGQGPQFIFQYYREEENGRGNFPPRFSGLQFPNYSSELNVNALELDDSALYLCASSTPSQNTEAFFGQGTRLTVV.

To note about this clonotype: A library made for alpha chains picked up this beta chain off target, so its size means little. V is TRBV10-3 and J is TRBJ1-2, with D perhaps matching TRBD1 (6 bases). The CDR3 is 15 residues long. The germline gives CDR1 ENHRY, CDR2 SYGVKD. Trimming removed 2 bases at V and 5 bases at J, with 15 bases between. The CDR3 DNA reads TGTGCCATCAGTGAGGGGTTGGACAGCGGTTATGGCTACACCTTC. The encoded protein is CAISEGLDSGYGYTF.

In regard to this clonotype: Since it is a stray read in a library aimed at alpha chains, this beta chain has a size that is not meaningful. J is TRBJ2-1 and V is TRBV27; D is perhaps TRBD2 (6 bases). Germline loops: CDR1 MNHEY, CDR2 SMNVEV (reference sequence). CDR3 length: 16 amino acids. Between the trimmed V and J ends, which lost 4 bases and 3 bases, there was a span of 16 bases. The CDR3 sequence is CASSYKRVQNYNEQFF. The CDR3 DNA follows: TGTGCCAGCAGTTATAAGCGGGTCCAAAACTACAATGAGCAGTTCTTC.

Worth noting for this clonotype: One end of the junction varies from germline; a read error may be responsible. This beta chain lies outside the target of a library built for alpha chains; its clone size means little. The chain uses TRBV27 and TRBJ2-3; 9 bases agree with TRBD2. From germline, CDR1 is MNHEY and CDR2 SMNVEV (reference sequence). The CDR3 is 15 amino acids. This CDR3 is CASSFGTSSPDTEYF. In DNA, the CDR3 is TGTGCCAGCAGTTTTGGGACTAGCAGCCCAGATACGGAGTATTTT.

Worth noting for this clonotype: A library made for alpha chains picked up this beta chain off target, so its size means little. The gene calls are TRBV7-2 and TRBJ2-3, with 12 bases lining up with TRBD2. The CDR3 runs to 19 residues. The germline V gene encodes CDR1 SGHTA and CDR2 FQGNSA. V gave up 2 bases and J gave up 1 base; unmatched junction bases: 10. CDR3 nucleotides: TGTGCCAGCAGCTTATCACTAGCGGGGGGCACCTTCGGCACAGATACGCAGTATTTT. Protein sequence: CASSLSLAGGTFGTDTQYF.

This clonotype was recorded only once. This beta chain is an unintended read in a library built for alpha chains; its size means little. This chain joins TRBV15 and TRBJ2-1, with 10 bases aligning to TRBD1. The trim removed 7 bases at V and 4 bases at J, leaving 7 bases unmatched. CDR1 and CDR2 (germline): LNHNV, YYDKDF (reference sequence). The CDR3 is 15 residues long. The CDR3, as DNA: TGTGCCACCACCAACAGGGGACAGGGGTACAATGAGCAGTTCTTC. This codes for CATTNRGQGYNEQFF.

As concerns this clonotype: An end of the junction differs from the germline gene, which may be a read error. This beta chain turned up in a library designed for alpha chains; as an off-target read, its abundance says little. The chain combines TRBV19 with TRBJ2-5; D is unresolved. The CDR3 has 13 residues. Germline V gene sequence: CDR1 LNHDA, CDR2 SQIVND (reference sequence). For the CDR3, the DNA is TGTGCCAGTAGTCCAGACTTTCAAGAGACCCAGTGCTTC. It specifies CASSPDFQETQCF. Complete variable domain (other parts from reference TRBV19 and TRBJ2-5): DGGITQSPKYLFRKEGQNVTLSCEQNLNHDAMYWYRQDPGQGLRLIYYSQIVNDFQKGDIAEGYSVSREKKESFPLTVTSAQKNPTAFYLCASSPDFQETQCFGPGTRLLVL.

As regards this clonotype: This beta chain is a stray read from a library made for alpha chains; its abundance is not meaningful. The rearrangement links TRBV20-1 to TRBJ2-3; D gene uncertain. Between the trimmed V and J ends, which lost 3 bases and 2 bases, there was a span of 9 bases. The CDR3 covers 13 residues. CDR1 is DFQATT and CDR2 is SNEGSKA in the germline V gene (reference sequence). The CDR3 loop reads CSARIGYTDTQYF. CDR3 DNA sequence: TGCAGTGCTAGGATAGGGTACACAGATACGCAGTATTTT.

To note about this clonotype: As an off-target read in a library built for alpha chains, this beta chain has a frequency of little significance. The gene calls are TRBV7-2 and TRBJ2-3; D is uncertain. Germline-derived CDR1 and CDR2 are SGHTA and FQGNSA. The CDR3 totals 15 residues. V lost 1 base, J lost 1 base, and 9 bases lay in between. CDR3 in amino acids: CASSLVSSGTDTQYF. The CDR3 DNA is TGTGCCAGCAGCTTAGTTAGTTCGGGCACAGATACGCAGTATTTT.

Comment on this clonotype: This beta chain lies outside the target of a library built for alpha chains; its clone size means little. J is TRBJ1-6 and V is TRBV7-9, with TRBD1 matching 9 bases. CDR1 and CDR2 from the germline V gene are SEHNR and FQNEAQ (reference sequence). J lost 10 bases, V lost 5 bases, and 6 bases had no gene match. The CDR3 is 14 residues long. The CDR3 region has the DNA TGTGCCAGCAGCGGCCGGGACAGGGTCTCACCCCTCCACTTT. This sequence encodes CASSGRDRVSPLHF.

On this clonotype: This beta chain is an off-target read within a library intended for alpha chains, so its frequency means little. This chain uses TRBV4-1 with TRBJ2-7; TRBD1 aligns across 8 bases. Germline loops: CDR1 MGHRA, CDR2 YSYEKL. The CDR3 covers 13 residues. V dropped 3 bases and J dropped 3; count of bases not matched to a gene: 1. The CDR3 loop reads CASSHTGGYEQYF. The CDR3 coding sequence is TGCGCCAGCAGCCATACAGGGGGCTACGAGCAGTACTTC.

Notes on this clonotype: Within a library made for alpha chains, this beta chain is off target, and its count is uninformative. The CDR3 DNA follows: TGTGCCAGCACCAGGACCAGCGGGAGCTACGGGGAGACCCAGTACTTC. It translates to CASTRTSGSYGETQYF. This rearrangement joins TRBV6-1 to TRBJ2-5; TRBD2 agrees at 8 bases. This CDR3 comprises 16 residues. Trimming took 7 bases from V and 5 from J; bases not matched to a gene: 15. CDR1 and CDR2 from the germline V gene are MNHNS and SASEGT.

As for this clonotype: A library made for alpha chains picked up this beta chain off target, so its size means little. This sequence joins TRBV28 and TRBJ2-7; no clear D gene. With 7 bases removed from V and 0 bases from J, the gap between germline ends came to 10 bases. The length of the CDR3 is 13 residues. From germline, CDR1 is MDHEN and CDR2 SYDVKM. The CDR3 is CASTGPRSYEQYF. The CDR3 bases are TGTGCCAGCACAGGACCTCGCTCCTACGAGCAGTACTTC. Full variable domain (missing parts from reference TRBV28 and TRBJ2-7): DVKVTQSSRYLVKRTGEKVFLECVQDMDHENMFWYRQDPGLGLRLIYFSYDVKMKEKGDIPEGYSVSREKKERFSLILESASTNQTSMYLCASTGPRSYEQYFGPGTRLTVT.

With regard to this clonotype: The library was designed around alpha chains, so this beta chain is a stray read whose abundance carries little weight. The chain has TRBV20-1 and TRBJ1-3; no clear D gene. Germline V lookup: CDR1 DFQATT, CDR2 SNEGSKA (reference sequence). The CDR3 extends over 13 amino acids. Trimming cost V 7 bases and J 3 bases, with 13 bases left between them. In DNA form, the CDR3 reads TGCAGTGGAAGAGCCGACCGTGGAAACACCATATATTTT. This sequence encodes CSGRADRGNTIYF.

As for this clonotype: Being off target in a library aimed at alpha chains, this beta chain has a size of little meaning. The chain couples TRBV20-1 to TRBJ2-3; 7 nucleotides match TRBD1. The J segment lost 6 bases and the V segment lost 3 bases, leaving 15 bases of the junction unmatched. Germline V lookup: CDR1 DFQATT, CDR2 SNEGSKA (reference sequence). The CDR3 runs to 16 residues. The CDR3 is CSARAIGRQGVDTQYF. The CDR3 DNA reads as TGCAGTGCTAGGGCAATCGGAAGGCAGGGGGTTGATACGCAGTATTTT.

For this clonotype: This beta chain slipped into a library made for alpha chains as a stray read, so its size is not meaningful. The chain is built from TRBV7-2 and TRBJ2-5; 13 bases are a match to TRBD2. Germline V gives CDR1 SGHTA, CDR2 FQGNSA. Losses at the gene ends were 5 bases for V and 5 bases for J; bases not matched to a gene: 2. The CDR3 spans 14 residues. The CDR3 here is CASSQGLAGETQYF. CDR3 in DNA: TGTGCCAGCAGCCAGGGACTAGCGGGGGAGACCCAGTACTTC.

Concerning this clonotype itself: Within a library made for alpha chains, this beta chain is off target, and its count is uninformative. The chain recombines TRBV6-1 with TRBJ1-1; D perhaps matches TRBD1 (6 bases). Germline lookup yields CDR1 MNHNS and CDR2 SASEGT. The CDR3 is 13 residues long. V lost 0 bases to trimming and J lost 11 bases, with 13 bases between them. CDR3 sequence (DNA): TGTGCCAGCAGTGAAGCGCCTGGGGGGGCGGCTTTCTTT. The encoded protein is CASSEAPGGAAFF.

As regards this clonotype: Being off target in a library aimed at alpha chains, this beta chain has a size of little meaning. The rearrangement joins TRBV20-1 to TRBJ1-6, with D possibly matching TRBD1 (5 bases). V gave up 0 bases and J gave up 7 bases, with 19 bases separating them. The CDR3 covers 17 residues. Germline loops: CDR1 DFQATT, CDR2 SNEGSKA (reference sequence). CDR3 nucleotide sequence: TGCAGTGCTAGAGATAACTCCCCCGGACACGTCAATTCACCCCTCCACTTT. Protein: CSARDNSPGHVNSPLHF.

Note on this clonotype: This beta chain came through as a stray read in a library set up for alpha chains, and its size says little. V gene TRBV6-6 combines with J gene TRBJ1-4; D unresolved. The CDR3 has 13 amino acids. V lost 0 bases and J lost 3, with 2 bases in between. CDR1 and CDR2 from the germline V gene are MNHNY and SVGAGI (reference sequence). CDR3: CASSYSANEKLFF. The CDR3 region has the DNA TGTGCCAGCAGTTACTCTGCTAATGAAAAACTGTTTTTT.

A few counts support this clonotype. For a library built for alpha chains, this beta chain is a stray read; little rests on its size. The rearrangement uses TRBV27 and TRBJ2-1; D possibly corresponds to TRBD1 (5 bases). Germline CDR1 reads MNHEY; CDR2 reads SMNVEV (reference sequence). V was shortened by 3 bases and J by 6 bases, with 18 bases between the two germline ends. The CDR3 sequence is 16 residues long. CDR3 sequence reads: CASSFVVVATGNEQFF. Written as DNA, the CDR3 is TGTGCCAGCAGTTTTGTCGTGGTCGCAACAGGCAATGAGCAGTTCTTC.

Of note for this clonotype: This beta chain turned up in a library designed for alpha chains; as an off-target read, its abundance says little. This chain connects TRBV6-2 or TRBV6-3 to TRBJ1-2; 9 bases map to TRBD1. The CDR3 is made up of 14 amino acids. V dropped 6 bases and J dropped 3; count of bases not matched to a gene: 5. Looked up from germline, CDR1 is MNHEY and CDR2 is SVGEGT. Here the CDR3 DNA reads TGTGCCAGCAGCCCACAGGGGGCTTACTATGGCTACACCTTC. The encoded protein is CASSPQGAYYGYTF.

A note on this clonotype: Because the library targeted alpha chains, this beta chain is an off-target read whose size means little. The V gene is TRBV4-1, the J gene TRBJ1-2; D is possibly TRBD1 (5 bases). Trimming took 1 base from V and 7 from J, leaving 16 bases between them. This CDR3 contains 15 residues. From germline, CDR1 is MGHRA and CDR2 YSYEKL. CDR3: CASSQAGLAGSGYTF. The CDR3 DNA reads TGCGCCAGCAGCCAAGCGGGACTTGCTGGGAGTGGCTACACCTTC.

In the case of this clonotype: A junction end diverges from the germline sequence, so it may reflect a read error. Since it is a stray read in a library aimed at alpha chains, this beta chain has a size that is not meaningful. This chain's CDR3 is CATSRPGFSYEQYF. The CDR3 DNA is TGCGCCACCAGCAGACCGGGGTTCTCCTACGAGCAGTACTTC. V usage is TRBV15 and J usage is TRBJ2-7; possible D gene TRBD2, 5 bases. Germline CDR1 is LNHNV and CDR2 is YYDKDF (reference sequence). This CDR3 is 14 amino acids long.

About this clonotype itself: Since the library was made to target alpha chains, this beta chain is a stray read and its abundance is not meaningful. This chain links TRBV2 with TRBJ2-5; the D is unclear. The CDR3 is made up of 16 amino acids. The germline V and J ends were trimmed by 0 bases and 5 bases, with 16 bases remaining between them. The germline gives CDR1 SNHLY, CDR2 FYNNEI. CDR3 in DNA: TGTGCCAGCAGTGAAGCTGCAAGGTCCCCCCCGGAGACCCAGTACTTC. This codes for CASSEAARSPPETQYF.

Comment on this clonotype: This beta chain is an unintended read in a library built for alpha chains; its size means little. The chain links TRBV15 to TRBJ2-1; 8 bases align to TRBD1. With V trimmed by 3 bases and J by 7 bases, 2 bases remained unmatched. This CDR3 contains 13 residues. Germline V CDR1 and CDR2: LNHNV, YYDKDF (reference sequence). The CDR3 sequence: CATSRTGVNEQFF. For the CDR3, the DNA is TGTGCCACCAGCAGGACAGGGGTTAATGAGCAGTTCTTC.

Worth noting for this clonotype: Since the library was made to target alpha chains, this beta chain is a stray read and its abundance is not meaningful. This rearrangement joins TRBV7-2 to TRBJ1-1; D is uncertain. V shed 3 bases and J shed 7 bases, with 9 bases lying between them. The germline gives CDR1 SGHTA, CDR2 FQGNSA. The CDR3 sequence is 12 residues long. CDR3 amino acids: CASSLSRIEAFF. In DNA, the CDR3 is TGTGCCAGCAGCTTGAGTCGGATTGAAGCTTTCTTT.

Comment on this clonotype: With the library built for alpha chains, this beta chain is off target and its frequency is not meaningful. The chain uses TRBV29-1 and TRBJ2-3; no firm D call. The CDR3 is 15 residues long. Germline CDR1 and CDR2: SQVTM and ANQGSEA. V lost 7 bases and J 0 bases, leaving 17 bases between the germline ends. CDR3 DNA sequence: TGCAGCGCCCTAAGGGTGGTACCTAGCACAGATACGCAGTATTTT. It translates to CSALRVVPSTDTQYF.

As concerns this clonotype: Found in a library prepared for alpha chains, this beta chain is an off-target read, and its abundance has little meaning. V is TRBV20-1 and J is TRBJ1-6; D is unclear. This CDR3 is 15 amino acids long. The ends were cut back, 3 bases at V and 7 bases at J, with 16 bases in the middle. Germline V gives CDR1 DFQATT, CDR2 SNEGSKA (reference sequence). In nucleotides, the CDR3 is TGCAGTGCTAGGGGAAGCTATGAAATCAATTCACCCCTCCACTTT. Amino acid sequence: CSARGSYEINSPLHF.